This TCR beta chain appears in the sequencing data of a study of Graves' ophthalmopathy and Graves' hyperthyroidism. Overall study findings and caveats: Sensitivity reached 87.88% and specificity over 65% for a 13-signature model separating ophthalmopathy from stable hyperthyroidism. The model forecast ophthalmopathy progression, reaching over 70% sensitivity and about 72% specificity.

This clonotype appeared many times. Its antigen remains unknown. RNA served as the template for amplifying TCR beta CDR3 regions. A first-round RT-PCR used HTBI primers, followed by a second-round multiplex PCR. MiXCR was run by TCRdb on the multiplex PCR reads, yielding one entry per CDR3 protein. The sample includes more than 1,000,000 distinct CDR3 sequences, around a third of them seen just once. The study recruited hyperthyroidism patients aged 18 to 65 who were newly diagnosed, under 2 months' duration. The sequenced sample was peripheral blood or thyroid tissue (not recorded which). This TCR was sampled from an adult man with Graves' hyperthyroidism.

CDR3 in amino acids: CASSIPSKAGELFF. The CDR3 DNA sequence: TGTGCCAGTAGTATTCCTAGTAAGGCCGGGGAGCTGTTTTTT. The V call is TRBV19, the J call TRBJ2-2; D uncertain. The length of the CDR3 is 14 residues. Per the germline V gene, CDR1 is LNHDA and CDR2 is SQIVND (reference sequence). Trimming removed 3 bases at V and 6 bases at J, with 11 bases between.